The clone carrying this T cell receptor beta chain appeared a few times. Its cognate antigen is unknown. This sample is part of a study of lymphopenia after photon versus proton radiotherapy. Sequenced by immunoSEQ multiplex PCR; TCRdb stores in-frame clones only, minus some. The data show about 160,000 clones, 70% to 90% seen once. Germline V CDR1 and CDR2: SGHRS, YFSETQ. V lost 0 bases to trimming and J lost 1 base; unmatched junction nucleotides: 0. The CDR3 spans 14 residues. Overall study findings and caveats: Under photons, naive T cells and diversity fell while effector/memory populations rose. A bigger post-nadir fall in TCR diversity correlated inversely with survival time in deceased patients.

The chain uses TRBV5-1 and TRBJ2-5, with TRBD1 matching over 7 bases. This sample comprised peripheral blood, obtained from a patient treated with photon-based radiotherapy. The TCR was taken from a man between 50 and 59 years old with gastric cancer. The CDR3 DNA sequence: TGCGCCAGCAGCTTGGGGGACAGCCAAGAGACCCAGTACTTC. Protein: CASSLGDSQETQYF.